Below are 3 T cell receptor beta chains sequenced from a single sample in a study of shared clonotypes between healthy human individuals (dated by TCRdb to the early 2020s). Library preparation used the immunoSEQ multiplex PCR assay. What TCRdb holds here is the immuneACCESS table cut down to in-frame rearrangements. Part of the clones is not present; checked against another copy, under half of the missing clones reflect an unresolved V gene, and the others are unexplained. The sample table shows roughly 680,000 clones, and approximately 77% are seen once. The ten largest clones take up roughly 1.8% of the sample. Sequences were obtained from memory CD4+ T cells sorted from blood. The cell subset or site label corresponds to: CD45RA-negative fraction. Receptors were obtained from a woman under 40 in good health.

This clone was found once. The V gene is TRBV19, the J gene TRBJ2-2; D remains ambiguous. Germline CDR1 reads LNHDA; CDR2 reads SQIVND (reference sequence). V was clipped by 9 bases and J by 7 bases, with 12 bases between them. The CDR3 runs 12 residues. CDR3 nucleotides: TGTGCCAGCAGCTTTTGGGTCGGGGAGCTGTTTTTT. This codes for CASSFWVGELFF.

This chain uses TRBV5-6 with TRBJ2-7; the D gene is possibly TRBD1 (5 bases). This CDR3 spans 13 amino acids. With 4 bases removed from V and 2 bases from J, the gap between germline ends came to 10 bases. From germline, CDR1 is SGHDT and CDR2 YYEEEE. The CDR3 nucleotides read TGTGCCAGCAGCCAAGACAGCGCCTACGAGCAGTACTTC. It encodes CASSQDSAYEQYF.

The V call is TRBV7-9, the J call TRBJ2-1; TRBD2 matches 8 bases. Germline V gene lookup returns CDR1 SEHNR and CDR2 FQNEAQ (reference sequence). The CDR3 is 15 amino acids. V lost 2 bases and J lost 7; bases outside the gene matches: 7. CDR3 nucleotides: TGTGCCAGCAGCTTACGAACGGGAGGGACGAATGAGCAGTTCTTC. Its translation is CASSLRTGGTNEQFF. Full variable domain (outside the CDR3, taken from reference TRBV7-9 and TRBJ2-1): DTGVSQNPRHKITKRGQNVTFRCDPISEHNRLYWYRQTLGQGPEFLTYFQNEAQLEKSRLLSDRFSAERPKGSFSTLEIQRTEQGDSAMYLCASSLRTGGTNEQFFGPGTRLTVL.